These 5 T cell receptor beta chains were all obtained from the same sample, sequenced in a study of T cells in Graves' hyperthyroidism and ophthalmopathy. Regions amplified from RNA transcripts were the TCR beta CDR3 regions. In the first-round RT-PCR of the TCR CDR3, the HTBI primer set was used. TCRdb reanalysed the multiplex PCR reads using MiXCR and keeps one entry per CDR3 protein. The data show approximately 200,000 distinct CDR3 sequences, around 18% seen once. The sequencing input was blood. The origin of the receptors is a man in his forties with Graves' hyperthyroidism.

This clonotype was seen repeatedly, ten times or more. The chain has TRBV3-1 and TRBJ2-7, with 8 nucleotides matching TRBD1. The CDR3 contains 16 residues. In germline, CDR1 is LGHDT, CDR2 YNNKEL (reference sequence). Trimming took 2 bases from V and 3 from J; bases not matched to a gene: 9. CDR3 DNA: TGTGCCAGCAGCCAACGACCCGGGACAGGCGACTACGAGCAGTACTTC. It specifies CASSQRPGTGDYEQYF.

This clonotype was observed at least ten times. This chain uses TRBV3-1 with TRBJ2-7, with a possible D match to TRBD1 (7 bases). V was pared by 5 bases and J by 4 bases, with 24 bases between. CDR3 length: 17 residues. Germline CDR1 LGHDT, CDR2 YNNKEL (reference sequence). CDR3 nucleotide sequence: TGTGCCAGCAGCGGAAGAGCGCTGCTACAGGGGAGGTACGAGCAGTACTTC. This codes for CASSGRALLQGRYEQYF.

This clonotype was seen ten or more times. The chain recombines TRBV5-1 with TRBJ2-3; the match to TRBD2 covers 9 bases. This CDR3 has 14 residues. V trimming: 4 bases; J trimming: 3 bases; junction bases outside the gene matches: 3. Per germline, CDR1 SGHRS and CDR2 YFSETQ. In nucleotides, the CDR3 is TGCGCCAGCAGCGGGAGCGGGGGGACAGATACGCAGTATTTT. Translated, it gives CASSGSGGTDTQYF.

V is TRBV28 and J is TRBJ2-4; 14 nucleotides align to TRBD2. Germline values: CDR1 MDHEN, CDR2 SYDVKM. With 2 bases clipped from V and 2 bases from J, the junction kept 8 bases outside the gene matches. CDR3 length equals 19 residues. CDR3 DNA: TGTGCCAGCAGTTTACCGCTAGGGACTAGCGGGAGTTCCAAAAACATTCAGTACTTC. Its protein is CASSLPLGTSGSSKNIQYF.

This clonotype was seen at least ten times. This chain joins TRBV3-1 and TRBJ1-1, with D possibly matching TRBD1 (5 bases). This CDR3 spans 15 amino acids. V lost 0 bases to trimming and J lost 4 bases, with 12 bases between them. Germline assignment: CDR1 LGHDT and CDR2 YNNKEL (reference sequence). CDR3 protein: CASSQDDSSSTEAFF. The CDR3 region has the DNA TGTGCCAGCAGCCAAGATGACAGCAGTAGCACTGAAGCTTTCTTT.